The 5 T cell receptor beta chains in this list originate from one sample, sequenced in a study of blood T cell repertoires in COVID-19. Measured with immunoSEQ multiplex PCR; TCRdb has only the in-frame clones, and not every one. This table has 180,000 or so clones, 86% appearing once. Material: PBMCs or T cells enriched from blood (not recorded which). These receptors all stem from a man aged 40-49 years with acute COVID-19.

The J gene is TRBJ1-3, the V gene TRBV7-9; perhaps TRBD1 as D (6 bases). CDR1 is SEHNR, CDR2 FQNEAQ, per germline (reference sequence). CDR3 length: 15 amino acids. The V end lost 6 bases, the J end lost 0 bases, and 12 bases lay between the germline ends. The CDR3 here is CASRKGHSSGNTIYF. The CDR3, as DNA: TGTGCCAGCAGGAAGGGACATAGCTCTGGAAACACCATATATTTT.

The chain recombines TRBV12-3 or TRBV12-4 with TRBJ2-3, with D tentatively TRBD1 (6 bases). V lost 4 bases to trimming and J lost 6 bases, with 11 bases between them. This CDR3 comprises 13 residues. CDR3 sequence (DNA): TGTGCCAGCAGTTATCTAGGGGGTGATACGCAGTATTTT. Encoded protein: CASSYLGGDTQYF.

The V and J genes are TRBV2 and TRBJ1-6; D not resolved. Germline-derived CDR1 and CDR2 are SNHLY and FYNNEI. Trimming shortened V by 6 bases and J by 6 bases, and 12 bases separated the two germline ends. CDR3 length equals 14 residues. The CDR3 bases are TGTGCCAGCAGAACCCTCCGGGGTAATTCACCCCTCCACTTT. Amino acids: CASRTLRGNSPLHF.

The V call is TRBV9, the J call TRBJ1-6; D remains ambiguous. The CDR3 sequence is 14 residues long. Germline CDR1 is SGDLS and CDR2 is YYNGEE. The ends were cut back, 3 bases at V and 6 bases at J, with 10 bases in the middle. The CDR3 loop reads CASSAGILNSPLHF. CDR3 in DNA: TGTGCCAGCAGCGCCGGGATCCTTAATTCACCCCTCCACTTT.

The V call is TRBV5-1, the J call TRBJ2-3; 7 positions match TRBD1. Unmatched junction bases numbered 0, after V lost 0 bases and J lost 2 bases. The CDR3 contains 14 residues. Germline V lookup: CDR1 SGHRS, CDR2 YFSETQ. CDR3 bases: TGCGCCAGCAGCTTGGAGGGGGCCACAGATACGCAGTATTTT. This encodes CASSLEGATDTQYF.